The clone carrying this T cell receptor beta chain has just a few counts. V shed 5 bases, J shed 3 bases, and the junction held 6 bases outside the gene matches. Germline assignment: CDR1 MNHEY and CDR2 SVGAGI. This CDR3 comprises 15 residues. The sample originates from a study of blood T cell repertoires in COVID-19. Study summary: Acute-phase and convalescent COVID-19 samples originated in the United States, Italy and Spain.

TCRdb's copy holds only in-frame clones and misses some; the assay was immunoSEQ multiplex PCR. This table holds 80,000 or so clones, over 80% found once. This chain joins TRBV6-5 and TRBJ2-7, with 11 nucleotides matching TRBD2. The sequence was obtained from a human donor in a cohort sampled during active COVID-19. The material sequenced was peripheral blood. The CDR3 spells CASSPLAGGHYEQYF. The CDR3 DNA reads TGTGCCAGCAGTCCCCTAGCGGGAGGCCACTACGAGCAGTACTTC.